The subject of this entry is one T cell receptor (beta chain). Its target antigen remains unknown. Per-base qualities were not stored, and no clone one base away is much larger. Whole blood was collected in K2EDTA tubes by collaborating institutions according to the institutions' own protocols. Collaborator samples were shipped for TCRbeta analysis as frozen whole blood, isolated PBMCs, or DNA extracted from either sample type. This record comes from a study of blood T cell repertoires in COVID-19 (TCRdb year 2020). Notes on the research overall: Samples covering the acute and convalescent phases of COVID-19 were provided by collaborators in the United States, Italy and Spain. The material from the prospective study consisted of cDNA or gDNA derived from T cells, B-cell-depleted T cells, or PBMCs. Subjects who had been exposed to COVID-19, were actively infected with it, or had recovered from it provided the deeply sampled blood TCRbeta repertoires that made up the dataset. A freely available public database, intended as a resource for researchers studying the immune response to SARS-CoV-2, is where the repertoires were released. Samples were obtained from the ongoing ImmuneRACE study (first 160 participants) and from roughly 1,300 subjects provided by 6 global collaborators. The sample metadata nearly always contained a de-identified subject ID, COVID-19 status, age in years and sex. HLA class I and class II types, where available, came from metadata supplied by the sample provider rather than from assay-based typing. Here is what the overall study found, with its caveats: How much clinical and demographic metadata was included differed by source and by participant, and the metadata was provided uncurated.

The immunoSEQ Assay, a bias-controlled multiplex PCR, was used to amplify TCRbeta CDR3 regions from genomic DNA. The source study handled its data this way. The number of nucleated cells in each sample was estimated from the amplification of reference gene primers within the assay. To quantify the absolute abundance of each unique TCRbeta CDR3 rearrangement, sequence reads were collapsed and filtered. For each sample, productive Simpson clonality was calculated by taking the square root of Simpson's diversity index across productive rearrangements. TCRdb mirrors the immuneACCESS table, restricted to in-frame sequences. Some clones are absent from its copies; in checked studies, under half trace to an unresolved V gene, and the reason for the others is unknown. D and trimming come from the DNA, and the V and J calls and clone size come from that table. Counted in this sample were tens of thousands of clones; 85% to 90% of them appeared once. Jointly, the top ten make up about 14% of the sample.

The germline V gene (reference sequence) yields SGHNT for CDR1 and YYREEE for CDR2. V trim: 1 base; J trim: 0 bases; unmatched bases: 6. The CDR3 runs 17 residues from the cysteine to the phenylalanine. Just the 51-base CDR3 DNA is kept, in frame starting at base 1. The sequenced sample consisted of peripheral blood. The sequence is built from TRBV5-4 and TRBJ2-7; a stretch of 11 junction bases matches TRBD2. This TCR was sampled from an older man with acute or convalescent COVID-19. The base sequence is TGTGCCAGCAGCTTGTACGCCGGGACTAGCGGCTCCTACGAGCAGTACTTC. The translation is CASSLYAGTSGSYEQYF.